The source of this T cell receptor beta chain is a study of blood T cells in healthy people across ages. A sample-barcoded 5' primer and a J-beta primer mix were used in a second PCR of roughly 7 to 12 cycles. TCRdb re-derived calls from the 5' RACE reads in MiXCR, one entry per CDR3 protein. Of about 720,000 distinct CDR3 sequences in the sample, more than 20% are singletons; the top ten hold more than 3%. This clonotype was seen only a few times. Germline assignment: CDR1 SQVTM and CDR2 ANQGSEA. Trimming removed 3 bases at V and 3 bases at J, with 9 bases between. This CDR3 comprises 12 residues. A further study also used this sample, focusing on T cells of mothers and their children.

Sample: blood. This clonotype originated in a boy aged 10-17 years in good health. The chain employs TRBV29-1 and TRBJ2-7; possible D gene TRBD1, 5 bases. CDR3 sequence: CSVEDQGYEQYF. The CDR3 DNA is TGCAGCGTTGAGGACCAGGGCTACGAGCAGTACTTC.